Listed here are 30 T cell receptor beta chains from one sample, sequenced in a study of blood T cells in healthy people across ages. Primers used in a second PCR of roughly 6 to 12 cycles were a sample-barcoded 5' primer and a J-beta primer mix. TCRdb redid the calling of the 5' RACE reads with MiXCR, one entry per CDR3 protein. The table lists 1.5 million to 1.8 million distinct CDR3 sequences, approximately 43% of them singletons. Sequenced sample: blood. Every receptor here comes from a woman in her late teens or twenties in good health.

The chain combines TRBV20-1 with TRBJ2-1, with 8 bases matching TRBD1. CDR1 is DFQATT, CDR2 SNEGSKA, per germline (reference sequence). Unmatched junction bases numbered 9, after V lost 1 base and J lost 10 bases. This CDR3 is built from 14 residues. CDR3 in amino acids: CSARVVDRGGEQFF. The DNA of the CDR3 is TGCAGTGCTAGAGTAGTCGACAGGGGTGGGGAGCAGTTCTTC.

The chain links TRBV6-2 or TRBV6-3 to TRBJ2-3; either TRBD1 or TRBD2 may fit D (5 bases each). From germline, CDR1 is MNHEY and CDR2 SVGEGT. The V end was cut by 5 bases, the J end by 0 bases, with 18 bases between. This CDR3 is built from 17 residues. Here the CDR3 reads CASSTLRGRRSTDTQYF. The CDR3 DNA sequence: TGTGCCAGCAGTACCCTTCGGGGCCGAAGGAGCACAGATACGCAGTATTTT.

This chain uses TRBV12-3 or TRBV12-4 with TRBJ2-2; the D gene is possibly TRBD1 (6 bases). V was shortened by 5 bases and J by 7 bases, with 11 bases between the two germline ends. This CDR3 contains 13 residues. The CDR3 reads CASSPTTGGELFF. CDR3 DNA sequence: TGTGCCAGCAGTCCCACGACAGGCGGGGAGCTGTTTTTT.

This sequence joins TRBV4-3 and TRBJ1-2; D uncertain. With 1 base removed from V and 1 base from J, the gap between germline ends came to 10 bases. The germline gives CDR1 LGHNA, CDR2 YSLEER. This CDR3 has 15 residues. The CDR3 loop is CASSQAGSFNYGYTF. CDR3 DNA sequence: TGCGCCAGCAGCCAAGCTGGCAGCTTTAACTATGGCTACACCTTC.

This clonotype was seen only a few times. The chain joins TRBV7-2 to TRBJ2-4; TRBD2 aligns across 8 bases. Matching the DNA end better, TRBJ2-7 makes the J call doubtful. This CDR3 has 17 residues. Per germline, CDR1 SGHTA and CDR2 FQGNSA. The CDR3 DNA reads as TGTGCCAGCAGCTTCAGGACCAGCGGGGGTTTTTCCTACGAGCAGTACTTC. This encodes CASSFRTSGGFSYEQYF.

This chain joins TRBV6-5 and TRBJ2-3; D is perhaps TRBD2 (6 bases). Trimming cost V 7 bases and J 6 bases, with 14 bases left between them. The CDR3 is 13 amino acids. Germline V lookup: CDR1 MNHEY, CDR2 SVGAGI. CDR3 protein: CASNGLAGDTQYF. In DNA form, the CDR3 reads TGTGCCAGCAATGGACTGGCGGGGGATACGCAGTATTTT.

The chain couples TRBV20-1 to TRBJ2-7; D might be TRBD1 or TRBD2, each matching 5 bases. Per germline, CDR1 DFQATT and CDR2 SNEGSKA (reference sequence). V was clipped by 0 bases and J by 3 bases, with 15 bases between them. The CDR3 has 15 residues. The CDR3 region has the DNA TGCAGTGCTAGAGACATTACCGGGGCGGGCTACGAGCAGTACTTC. Its protein product is CSARDITGAGYEQYF.

In its sample, this clonotype was seen a few times. J is TRBJ1-2 and V is TRBV27, with 9 bases lining up with TRBD1. This CDR3 spans 13 amino acids. V was pared by 3 bases and J by 9 bases, with 5 bases of the junction left unmatched. From germline, CDR1 is MNHEY and CDR2 SMNVEV (reference sequence). CDR3 DNA sequence: TGTGCCAGCAGTTTGACCGGACAGGGGAGCTACACCTTC. Protein product: CASSLTGQGSYTF.

The sample holds many counts of this clonotype. The chain joins TRBV20-1 to TRBJ1-2, with 9 bases aligning to TRBD1. The CDR3 length is 17 residues. J was trimmed by 0 bases and V by 1 base; bases with no gene match: 9. The germline V gene encodes CDR1 DFQATT and CDR2 SNEGSKA (reference sequence). CDR3 region: CSARGSTGGLANYGYTF. DNA for the CDR3: TGCAGTGCTAGAGGGTCAACAGGGGGCCTAGCTAACTATGGCTACACCTTC.

About this clonotype: This may stem from a read error, because a much larger clone lies one nucleotide away. The CDR3 nucleotides read TGTGCCAGCAGGGAAGATAGCAATCAGCCCCAGCATTTT. As protein: CASREDSNQPQHF. The V gene is TRBV2, the J gene TRBJ1-5; D gene unclear. Per germline, CDR1 SNHLY and CDR2 FYNNEI. The CDR3 runs 13 residues.

This clonotype showed up many times. CDR3 DNA sequence: TGTGCCAGCAGCCAAGAATCCGGAAGCTCCTACAATGAGCAGTTCTTC. Its translation is CASSQESGSSYNEQFF. The chain recombines TRBV3-1 with TRBJ2-1; the D is unclear. V was pared by 0 bases and J by 0 bases, with 9 bases between. This CDR3 has 16 amino acids. Germline V gives CDR1 LGHDT, CDR2 YNNKEL (reference sequence).

Points on this clonotype: Being one base from a much bigger clone, this may be a read error. The CDR3 coding sequence is TGTGCCAGCAGCATAAGAGACACCAGCCTCTGGGAGCAGTTCTTC. Translated: CASSIRDTSLWEQFF. V and J are TRBV7-2 and TRBJ2-1; no clear D. Germline CDR1 SGHTA, CDR2 FQGNSA. CDR3 length: 15 amino acids. Trimming removed 5 bases at V and 10 bases at J, with 21 bases between. Filled out from reference TRBV7-2 and TRBJ2-1, the complete variable domain reads GAGVSQSPSNKVTEKGKDVELRCDPISGHTALYWYRQSLGQGLEFLIYFQGNSAPDKSGLPSDRFSAERTGGSVSTLTIQRTQQEDSAVYLCASSIRDTSLWEQFFGPGTRLTVL.

This chain's CDR3 is CASSEFGGRGSNQPQHF. Here the CDR3 DNA reads TGTGCCAGCAGTGAATTCGGAGGCAGGGGAAGCAATCAGCCCCAGCATTTT. The chain combines TRBV2 with TRBJ1-5; tentative D call: TRBD1 (6 bases). The CDR3 totals 17 residues. Trimming cost V 2 bases and J 1 base, with 15 bases left between them. CDR1 is SNHLY and CDR2 is FYNNEI in the germline V gene. Drawing the rest from reference TRBV2 and TRBJ1-5, the complete variable domain is EPEVTQTPSHQVTQMGQEVILRCVPISNHLYFYWYRQILGQKVEFLVSFYNNEISEKSEIFDDQFSVERPDGSNFTLKIRSTKLEDSAMYFCASSEFGGRGSNQPQHFGDGTRLSIL.

Here the CDR3 reads CASSLGGMRGTGELFF. CDR3 in DNA: TGTGCCAGCAGTTTAGGTGGGATGCGGGGCACCGGGGAGCTGTTTTTT. The chain links TRBV12-3 or TRBV12-4 to TRBJ2-2, with TRBD2 as a possible D gene (6 bases). Trimming removed 1 base at V and 4 bases at J, with 13 bases between. The CDR3 runs to 16 residues.

This sequence joins TRBV9 and TRBJ2-1; 7 positions agree with TRBD2. The CDR3 totals 14 residues. Germline trimming cut 0 bases from V and 7 bases from J; bases unmatched to any gene: 4. Germline V CDR1 and CDR2: SGDLS, YYNGEE. CDR3 bases: TGTGCCAGCAGCGTAGGGGCCGGGGGGAATGAGCAGTTCTTC. This translates into CASSVGAGGNEQFF.

This clonotype has just a few counts. This chain joins TRBV2 and TRBJ2-3; 12 bases are a match to TRBD2. This CDR3 is built from 16 residues. J was trimmed by 6 bases and V by 7 bases; bases with no gene match: 11. Germline lookup yields CDR1 SNHLY and CDR2 FYNNEI. CDR3 sequence (DNA): TGTGCCAGCAAACAAGGACTAGCGGGGCTTTTGGATACGCAGTATTTT. Residues: CASKQGLAGLLDTQYF.

This clonotype was picked up many times. The rearrangement joins TRBV20-1 to TRBJ2-1; D is uncertain. The CDR3 length is 16 residues. Per germline, CDR1 DFQATT and CDR2 SNEGSKA (reference sequence). Trimming took 3 bases from V and 4 from J, leaving 19 bases between them. The CDR3 loop is CSARVYQAGDYNEQFF. The DNA for the CDR3 is TGCAGTGCTAGGGTTTACCAAGCAGGCGATTACAATGAGCAGTTCTTC.

Concerning this clonotype: Germline is not matched at one junction end, which may reflect a read error. The CDR3 DNA reads TGTGCCACCAGCTTTCATGGGTTTGAGCAGCCCCAGCATTTT. It yields the protein CATSFHGFEQPQHF. The chain has TRBV5-6 and TRBJ1-5, with no clear D. Germline values: CDR1 SGHDT, CDR2 YYEEEE. The CDR3 is made up of 14 amino acids. The variable domain in full, completed from reference TRBV5-6 and TRBJ1-5, reads DAGVTQSPTHLIKTRGQQVTLRCSPKSGHDTVSWYQQALGQGPQFIFQYYEEEERQRGNFPDRFSGHQFPNYSSELNVNALLLGDSALYLCATSFHGFEQPQHFGDGTRLSIL.

In its sample, this clonotype was seen a few times. The chain couples TRBV7-9 to TRBJ1-2; tentatively, D is TRBD1 (5 bases). Germline assignment: CDR1 SEHNR and CDR2 FQNEAQ (reference sequence). The V end lost 6 bases, the J end lost 8 bases, and 28 bases lay between the germline ends. The length of the CDR3 is 17 residues. The CDR3 DNA is TGTGCCAGCAGGCTACAACCTTGGGACCCCGGGGAGAGGGGCTACACCTTC. Amino acid sequence: CASRLQPWDPGERGYTF.

This clonotype came up a few times. The gene calls are TRBV12-3 or TRBV12-4 and TRBJ1-2; 8 bases agree with TRBD1. Unmatched junction bases numbered 7, after V lost 4 bases and J lost 0 bases. The CDR3 extends over 16 amino acids. In DNA, the CDR3 is TGTGCCAGCAGTTCATCAGGGGGCCCAGCTAACTATGGCTACACCTTC. Its translation is CASSSSGGPANYGYTF.

This clonotype was recorded a few times. V and J are TRBV11-2 and TRBJ2-3; D tentatively reads TRBD1 or TRBD2 (5 bases each). V was clipped by 7 bases and J by 7 bases, with 18 bases between them. The CDR3 is 14 amino acids. Germline V gene lookup returns CDR1 SGHAT and CDR2 FQNNGV. The DNA of the CDR3 is TGTGCCAGCACCTCAAGGGACGGGGCTAATACGCAGTATTTT. Amino acid sequence: CASTSRDGANTQYF.

The chain carries TRBV3-1 and TRBJ2-5; D is undetermined. This CDR3 is 12 amino acids long. Germline lookup yields CDR1 LGHDT and CDR2 YNNKEL (reference sequence). V lost 1 base, J lost 10 bases, and 10 bases lay in between. CDR3 nucleotides: TGTGCCAGCAGCCAAGGAGTAGGGATCCAGTACTTC. It is translated as CASSQGVGIQYF.

V is TRBV3-1 and J is TRBJ2-1; perhaps TRBD2 as D (5 bases). Germline CDR1 LGHDT, CDR2 YNNKEL (reference sequence). CDR3 length: 14 amino acids. Trimming removed 4 bases from V and 8 bases from J, with 15 bases in between. CDR3 in amino acids: CASSPKWSGDEQFF. The CDR3 region has the DNA TGTGCCAGCAGCCCCAAGTGGTCCGGGGATGAGCAGTTCTTC.

The J gene is TRBJ1-1, the V gene TRBV12-3 or TRBV12-4; D call uncertain. V was pared by 6 bases and J by 4 bases, with 12 bases between. The CDR3 runs 13 residues. The CDR3 here is CASSRDHITEAFF. The CDR3 region has the DNA TGTGCCAGCAGCCGAGACCATATCACTGAAGCTTTCTTT.

This rearrangement joins TRBV6-5 to TRBJ1-6; weak D call: TRBD1 (5 bases). V was shortened by 7 bases and J by 9 bases, with 13 bases between the two germline ends. This CDR3 has 13 amino acids. The germline V gene has CDR1 MNHEY and CDR2 SVGAGI. CDR3 amino acids: CASMQQGGSPLHF. DNA for the CDR3: TGTGCCAGCATGCAGCAGGGCGGTTCACCCCTCCACTTT.

The genes are TRBV6-5 and TRBJ2-7; TRBD2 matches 7 bases. The V and J ends lost 6 bases and 0 bases, in that order; junction bases with no gene match: 5. The CDR3 has 14 residues. CDR1 and CDR2 from the germline V gene are MNHEY and SVGAGI. CDR3 protein: CASRLAGDSYEQYF. DNA of the CDR3: TGTGCCAGCAGGCTGGCGGGGGACTCCTACGAGCAGTACTTC.

The chain combines TRBV7-9 with TRBJ2-5, with TRBD2 as a possible D gene (6 bases). TRBJ2-7 matches the DNA end more closely, so the J call is doubtful. The CDR3 extends over 10 amino acids. Germline V gene data show CDR1 as SEHNR and CDR2 as FQNEAQ (reference sequence). This CDR3 is CASLADEQYF. CDR3 nucleotide sequence: TGTGCCAGCTTAGCGGACGAGCAGTACTTC.

J is TRBJ1-1 and V is TRBV29-1, with a tentative D call TRBD1 (5 bases). Germline V gives CDR1 SQVTM, CDR2 ANQGSEA. The CDR3 loop spans 13 amino acids. V was cut by 4 bases and J by 3 bases, with 12 bases left in between. CDR3 sequence reads: CSVVGRAYTEAFF. For the CDR3, the DNA is TGCAGCGTTGTGGGCAGGGCGTACACTGAAGCTTTCTTT. The full variable domain, rest sourced from reference TRBV29-1 and TRBJ1-1, is SAVISQKPSRDICQRGTSLTIQCQVDSQVTMMFWYRQQPGQSLTLIATANQGSEATYESGFVIDKFPISRPNLTFSTLTVSNMSPEDSSIYLCSVVGRAYTEAFFGQGTRLTVV.

This clonotype showed up just a few times. DNA of the CDR3: TGTGCCAGCAGCGTTGGCGGGGGGCAGCATGAGCAGTTCTTC. Its translation: CASSVGGGQHEQFF. The chain carries TRBV9 and TRBJ2-1, with 8 bases aligning to TRBD2. V was pared by 2 bases and J by 8 bases, with 6 bases of the junction left unmatched. CDR3 length equals 14 residues. Germline CDR1 is SGDLS and CDR2 is YYNGEE. Drawing the rest from reference TRBV9 and TRBJ2-1, the complete variable domain is DSGVTQTPKHLITATGQRVTLRCSPRSGDLSVYWYQQSLDQGLQFLIQYYNGEERAKGNILERFSAQQFPDLHSELNLSSLELGDSALYFCASSVGGGQHEQFFGPGTRLTVL.

The V and J genes are TRBV4-1 and TRBJ2-1; D not certain. This CDR3 has 11 amino acids. Germline CDR1 is MGHRA and CDR2 is YSYEKL. V lost 0 bases and J lost 13, with 7 bases in between. The CDR3 is CASSQEETQFF. CDR3 DNA sequence: TGCGCCAGCAGCCAAGAAGAGACCCAGTTCTTC.